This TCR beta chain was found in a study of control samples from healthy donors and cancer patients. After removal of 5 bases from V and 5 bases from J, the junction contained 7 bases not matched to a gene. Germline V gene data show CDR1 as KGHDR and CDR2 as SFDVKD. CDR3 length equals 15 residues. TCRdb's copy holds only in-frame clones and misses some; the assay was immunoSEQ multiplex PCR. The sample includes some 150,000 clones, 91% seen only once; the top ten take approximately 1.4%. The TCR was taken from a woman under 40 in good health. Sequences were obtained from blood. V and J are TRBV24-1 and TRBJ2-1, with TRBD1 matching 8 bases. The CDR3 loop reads CATSGTPGQDNEQFF. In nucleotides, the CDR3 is TGTGCCACCAGTGGTACCCCGGGACAGGACAATGAGCAGTTCTTC.